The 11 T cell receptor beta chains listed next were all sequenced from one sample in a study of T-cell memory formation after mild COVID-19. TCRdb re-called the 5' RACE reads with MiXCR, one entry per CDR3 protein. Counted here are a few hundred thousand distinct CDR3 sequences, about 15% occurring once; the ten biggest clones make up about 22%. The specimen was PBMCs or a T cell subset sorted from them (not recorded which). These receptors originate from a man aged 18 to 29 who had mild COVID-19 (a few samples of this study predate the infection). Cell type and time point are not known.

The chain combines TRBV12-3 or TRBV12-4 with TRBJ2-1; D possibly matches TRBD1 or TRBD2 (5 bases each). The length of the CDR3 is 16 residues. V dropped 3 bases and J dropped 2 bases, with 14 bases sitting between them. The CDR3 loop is CASSFLSGQTYNEQFF. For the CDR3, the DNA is TGTGCCAGCAGTTTCTTATCGGGGCAGACCTACAATGAGCAGTTCTTC.

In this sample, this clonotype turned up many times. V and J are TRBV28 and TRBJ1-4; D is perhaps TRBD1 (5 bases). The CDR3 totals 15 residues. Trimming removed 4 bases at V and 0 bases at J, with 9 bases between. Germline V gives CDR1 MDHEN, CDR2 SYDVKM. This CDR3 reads CASSSRDATNEKLFF. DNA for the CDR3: TGTGCCAGCAGTTCAAGGGACGCAACTAATGAAAAACTGTTTTTT.

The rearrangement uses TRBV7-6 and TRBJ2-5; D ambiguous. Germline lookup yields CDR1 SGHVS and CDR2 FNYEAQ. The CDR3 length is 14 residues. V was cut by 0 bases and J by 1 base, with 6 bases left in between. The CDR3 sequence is CASSLAQLQETQYF. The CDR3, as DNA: TGTGCCAGCAGCTTAGCACAGCTCCAAGAGACCCAGTACTTC.

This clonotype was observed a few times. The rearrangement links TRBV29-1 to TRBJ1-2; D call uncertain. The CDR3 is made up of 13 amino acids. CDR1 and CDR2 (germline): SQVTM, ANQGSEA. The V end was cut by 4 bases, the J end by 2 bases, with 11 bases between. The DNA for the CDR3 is TGCAGCGTTGGCCTGGGCAGCAACTATGGCTACACCTTC. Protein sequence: CSVGLGSNYGYTF. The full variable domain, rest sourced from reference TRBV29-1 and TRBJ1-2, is SAVISQKPSRDICQRGTSLTIQCQVDSQVTMMFWYRQQPGQSLTLIATANQGSEATYESGFVIDKFPISRPNLTFSTLTVSNMSPEDSSIYLCSVGLGSNYGYTFGSGTRLTVV.

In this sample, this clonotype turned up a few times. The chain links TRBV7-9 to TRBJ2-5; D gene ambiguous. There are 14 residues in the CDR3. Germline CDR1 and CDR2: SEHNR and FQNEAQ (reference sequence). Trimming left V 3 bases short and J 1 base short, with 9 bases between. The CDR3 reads CASSLGLSQETQYF. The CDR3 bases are TGTGCCAGCAGCTTGGGTCTTAGCCAAGAGACCCAGTACTTC.

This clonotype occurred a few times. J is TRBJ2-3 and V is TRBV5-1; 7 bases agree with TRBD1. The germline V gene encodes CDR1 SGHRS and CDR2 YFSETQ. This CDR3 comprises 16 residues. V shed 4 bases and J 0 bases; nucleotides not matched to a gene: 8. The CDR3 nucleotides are TGCGCCAGCAGCCTGGGGGACAGTTTTAGCACAGATACGCAGTATTTT. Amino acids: CASSLGDSFSTDTQYF.

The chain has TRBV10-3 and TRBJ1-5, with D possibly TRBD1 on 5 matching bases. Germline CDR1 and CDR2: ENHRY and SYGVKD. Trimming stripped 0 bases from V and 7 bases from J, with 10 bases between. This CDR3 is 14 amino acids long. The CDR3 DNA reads TGTGCCATCAGTGAGTCGGGGGGAGGCCAGCCCCAGCATTTT. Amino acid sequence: CAISESGGGQPQHF.

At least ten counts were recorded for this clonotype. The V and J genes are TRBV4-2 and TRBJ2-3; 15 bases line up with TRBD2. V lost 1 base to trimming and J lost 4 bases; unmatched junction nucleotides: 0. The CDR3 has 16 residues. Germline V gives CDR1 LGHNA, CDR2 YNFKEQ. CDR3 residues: CASSQGTSGGADTQYF. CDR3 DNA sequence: TGTGCCAGCAGCCAAGGGACTAGCGGGGGGGCAGATACGCAGTATTTT.

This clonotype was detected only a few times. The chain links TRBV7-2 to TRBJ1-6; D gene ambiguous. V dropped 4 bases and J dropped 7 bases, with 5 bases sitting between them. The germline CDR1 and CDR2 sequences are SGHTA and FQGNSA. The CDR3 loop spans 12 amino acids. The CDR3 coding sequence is TGTGCCAGCAGCTCTCAAAATTCACCCCTCCACTTT. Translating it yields CASSSQNSPLHF.

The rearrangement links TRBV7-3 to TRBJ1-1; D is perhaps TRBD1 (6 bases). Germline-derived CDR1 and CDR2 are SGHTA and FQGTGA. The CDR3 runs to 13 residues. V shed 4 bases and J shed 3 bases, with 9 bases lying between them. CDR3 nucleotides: TGTGCCAGCAGCTCGGGACACTACACTGAAGCTTTCTTT. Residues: CASSSGHYTEAFF.

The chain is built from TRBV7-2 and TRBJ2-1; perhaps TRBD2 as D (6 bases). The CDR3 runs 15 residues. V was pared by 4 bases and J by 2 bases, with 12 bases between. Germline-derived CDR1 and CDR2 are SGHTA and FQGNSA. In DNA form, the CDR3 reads TGTGCCAGCAGCTACGGGGGAAGTACCTACAATGAGCAGTTCTTC. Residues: CASSYGGSTYNEQFF. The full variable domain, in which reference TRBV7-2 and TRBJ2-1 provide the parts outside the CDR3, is GAGVSQSPSNKVTEKGKDVELRCDPISGHTALYWYRQSLGQGLEFLIYFQGNSAPDKSGLPSDRFSAERTGGSVSTLTIQRTQQEDSAVYLCASSYGGSTYNEQFFGPGTRLTVL.